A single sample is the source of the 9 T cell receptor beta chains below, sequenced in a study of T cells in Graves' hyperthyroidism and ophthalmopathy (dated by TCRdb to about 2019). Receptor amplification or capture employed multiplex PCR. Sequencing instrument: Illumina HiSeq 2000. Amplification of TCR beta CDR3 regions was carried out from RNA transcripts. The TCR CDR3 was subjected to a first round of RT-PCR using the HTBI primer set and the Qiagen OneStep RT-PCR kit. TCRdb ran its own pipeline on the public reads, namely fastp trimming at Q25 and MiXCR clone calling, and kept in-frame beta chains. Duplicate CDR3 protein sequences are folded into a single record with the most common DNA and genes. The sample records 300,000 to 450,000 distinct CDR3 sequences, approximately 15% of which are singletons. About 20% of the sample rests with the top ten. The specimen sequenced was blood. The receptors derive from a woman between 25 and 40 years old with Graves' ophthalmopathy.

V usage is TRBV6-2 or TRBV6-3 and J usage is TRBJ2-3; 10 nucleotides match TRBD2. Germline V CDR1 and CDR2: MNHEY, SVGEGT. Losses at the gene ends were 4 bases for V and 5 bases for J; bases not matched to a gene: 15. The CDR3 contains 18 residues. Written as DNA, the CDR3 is TGTGCCAGCAGTTTCAACTCTCGGCTAGCGGGGGCTGGAGATACGCAGTATTTT. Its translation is CASSFNSRLAGAGDTQYF.

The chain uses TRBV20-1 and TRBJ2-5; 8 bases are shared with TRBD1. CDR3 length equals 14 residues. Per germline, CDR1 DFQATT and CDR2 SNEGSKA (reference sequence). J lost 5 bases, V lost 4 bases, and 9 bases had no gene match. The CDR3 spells CSAIDRGSSETQYF. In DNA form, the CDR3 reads TGCAGTGCTATAGACAGGGGTAGTTCGGAGACCCAGTACTTC.

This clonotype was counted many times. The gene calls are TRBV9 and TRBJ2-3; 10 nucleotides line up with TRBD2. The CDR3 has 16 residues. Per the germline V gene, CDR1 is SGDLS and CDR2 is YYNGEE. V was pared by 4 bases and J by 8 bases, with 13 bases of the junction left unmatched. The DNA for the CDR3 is TGTGCCAGCAGCCCCGATTTAGCGGGGGGCCCCCTTACGCAGTATTTT. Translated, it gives CASSPDLAGGPLTQYF. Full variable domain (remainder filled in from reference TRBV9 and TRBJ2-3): DSGVTQTPKHLITATGQRVTLRCSPRSGDLSVYWYQQSLDQGLQFLIQYYNGEERAKGNILERFSAQQFPDLHSELNLSSLELGDSALYFCASSPDLAGGPLTQYFGPGTRLTVL.

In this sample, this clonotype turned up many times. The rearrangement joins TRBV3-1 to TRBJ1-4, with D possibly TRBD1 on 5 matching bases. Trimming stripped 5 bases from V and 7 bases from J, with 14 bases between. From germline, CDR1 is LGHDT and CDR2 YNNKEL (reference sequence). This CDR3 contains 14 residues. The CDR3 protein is CASSSTAKGEKLFF. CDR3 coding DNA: TGTGCCAGCAGCTCGACAGCTAAAGGTGAAAAACTGTTTTTT.

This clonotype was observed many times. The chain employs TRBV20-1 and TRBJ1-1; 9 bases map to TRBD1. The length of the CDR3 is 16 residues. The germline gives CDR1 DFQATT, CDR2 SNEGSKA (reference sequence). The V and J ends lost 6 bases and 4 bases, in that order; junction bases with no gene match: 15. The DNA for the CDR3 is TGCAGTGCAGAAGCCCTCTGGAGGGACAGGGTCACTGAAGCTTTCTTT. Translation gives CSAEALWRDRVTEAFF.

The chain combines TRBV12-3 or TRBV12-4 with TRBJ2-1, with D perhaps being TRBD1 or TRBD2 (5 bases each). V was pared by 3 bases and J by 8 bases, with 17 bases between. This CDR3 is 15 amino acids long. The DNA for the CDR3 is TGTGCCAGCAGTTTCGGGGTCCGGGACGGGGATGAGCAGTTCTTC. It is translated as CASSFGVRDGDEQFF.

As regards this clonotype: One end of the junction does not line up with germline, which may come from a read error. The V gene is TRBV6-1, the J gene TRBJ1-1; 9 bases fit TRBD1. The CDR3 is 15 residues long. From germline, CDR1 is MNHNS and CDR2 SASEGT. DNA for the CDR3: TGCGCCAGCAGCCAAGATGGAGGGGACAGGGCAGAAGCTTTCTTT. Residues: CASSQDGGDRAEAFF.

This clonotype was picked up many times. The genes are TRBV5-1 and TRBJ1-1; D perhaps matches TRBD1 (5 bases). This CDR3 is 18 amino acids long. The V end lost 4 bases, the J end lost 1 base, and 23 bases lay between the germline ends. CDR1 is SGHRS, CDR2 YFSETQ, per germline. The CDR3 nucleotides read TGCGCCAGCAGCCCGGTGCGGGGGATAAACAGAAGGAACACTGAAGCTTTCTTT. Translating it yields CASSPVRGINRRNTEAFF.

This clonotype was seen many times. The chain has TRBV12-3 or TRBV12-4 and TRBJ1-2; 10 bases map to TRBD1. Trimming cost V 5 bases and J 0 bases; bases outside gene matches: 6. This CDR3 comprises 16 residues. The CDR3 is CASSLDRGSSNYGYTF. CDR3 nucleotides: TGTGCCAGCAGTCTGGACAGGGGGTCATCTAACTATGGCTACACCTTC.